The entry below describes one TCR beta chain. Its specificity is not known. This sample was included in a study of T cells in Graves' hyperthyroidism and ophthalmopathy. Looking at the study overall: Blood from the periphery was taken at initial diagnosis, before any treatment. Points from the study as a whole: Blood held most thyroid clonotypes expanded above 0.001 frequency.

The length of the CDR3 is 15 residues. The J segment lost 7 bases and the V segment lost 4 bases, leaving 9 bases of the junction unmatched. Template material for amplifying TCR beta CDR3 regions consisted of RNA transcripts. The HTBI primer set served for first-round RT-PCR of the TCR CDR3. TCRdb reprocessed the multiplex PCR reads with MiXCR, giving one entry per CDR3 protein. The table records approximately 600,000 distinct CDR3 sequences, 14% to 15% of them present only once. The chain carries TRBV12-3 or TRBV12-4 and TRBJ1-5, with 8 bases that match TRBD1. This clonotype was obtained from a woman in her thirties or forties with Graves' ophthalmopathy. Sequencing was performed on blood. The CDR3 loop reads CASSSGQGSGQPQHF. For the CDR3, the DNA is TGTGCCAGCAGTTCCGGACAGGGTAGCGGGCAGCCCCAGCATTTT.